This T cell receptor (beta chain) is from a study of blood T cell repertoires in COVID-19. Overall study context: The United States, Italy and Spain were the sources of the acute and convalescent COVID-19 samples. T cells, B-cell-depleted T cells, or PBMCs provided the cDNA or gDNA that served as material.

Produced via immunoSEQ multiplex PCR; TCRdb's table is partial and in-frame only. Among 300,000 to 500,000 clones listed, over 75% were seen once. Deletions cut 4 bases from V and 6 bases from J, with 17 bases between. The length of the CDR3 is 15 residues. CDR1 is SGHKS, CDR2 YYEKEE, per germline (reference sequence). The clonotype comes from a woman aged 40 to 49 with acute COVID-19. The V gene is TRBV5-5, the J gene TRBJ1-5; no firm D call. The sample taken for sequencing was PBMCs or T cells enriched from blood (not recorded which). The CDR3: CASSHRGETSQPQHF. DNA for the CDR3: TGTGCCAGCAGCCACCGGGGAGAGACAAGTCAGCCCCAGCATTTT.